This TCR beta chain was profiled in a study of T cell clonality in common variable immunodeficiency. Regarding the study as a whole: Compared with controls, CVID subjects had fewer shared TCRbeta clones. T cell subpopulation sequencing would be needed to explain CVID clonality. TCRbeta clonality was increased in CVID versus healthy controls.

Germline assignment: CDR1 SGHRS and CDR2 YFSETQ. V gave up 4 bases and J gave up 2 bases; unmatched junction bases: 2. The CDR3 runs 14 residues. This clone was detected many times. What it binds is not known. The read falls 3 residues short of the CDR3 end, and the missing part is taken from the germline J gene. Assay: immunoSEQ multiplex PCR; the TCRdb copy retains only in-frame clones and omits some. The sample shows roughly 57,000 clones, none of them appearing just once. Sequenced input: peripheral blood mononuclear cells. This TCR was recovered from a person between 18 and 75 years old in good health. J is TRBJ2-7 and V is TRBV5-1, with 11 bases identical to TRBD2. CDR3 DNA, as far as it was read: TGCGCCAGCAGCCCGACTAGCGGGGCCTACGAG. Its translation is CASSPTSGAYE. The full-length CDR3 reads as CASSPTSGAYEQYF.